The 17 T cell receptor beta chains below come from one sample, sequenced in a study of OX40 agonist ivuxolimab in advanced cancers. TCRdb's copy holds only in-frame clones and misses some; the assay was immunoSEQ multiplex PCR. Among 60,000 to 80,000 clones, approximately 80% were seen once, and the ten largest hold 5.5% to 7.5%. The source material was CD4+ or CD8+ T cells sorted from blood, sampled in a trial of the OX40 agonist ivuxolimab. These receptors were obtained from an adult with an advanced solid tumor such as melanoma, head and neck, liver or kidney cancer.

The CDR3 protein is CASSLWTEMNMAEAFF. In DNA, the CDR3 is TGTGCCAGCAGCCTATGGACAGAAATGAACATGGCTGAAGCTTTCTTT. The chain joins TRBV28 to TRBJ1-1, with D tentatively TRBD1 (6 bases). The CDR3 length is 16 residues. V lost 6 bases and J 6 bases, leaving 23 bases between the germline ends. Germline V gives CDR1 MDHEN, CDR2 SYDVKM.

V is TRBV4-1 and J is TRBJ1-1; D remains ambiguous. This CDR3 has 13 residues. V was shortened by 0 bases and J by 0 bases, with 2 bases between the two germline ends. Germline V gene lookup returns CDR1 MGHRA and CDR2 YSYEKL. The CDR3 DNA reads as TGCGCCAGCAGCCAAGATTTGAACACTGAAGCTTTCTTT. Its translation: CASSQDLNTEAFF.

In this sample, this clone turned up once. For the CDR3, the DNA is TGTGCCAGCAGCCCAAGGGGAGGGAGGGTAACTGAAGCTTTCTTT. Amino acids: CASSPRGGRVTEAFF. The V call is TRBV11-2, the J call TRBJ1-1; D may be TRBD1 (5 bases). Germline V gene data show CDR1 as SGHAT and CDR2 as FQNNGV. The CDR3 runs 15 residues. The V end was cut by 5 bases, the J end by 5 bases, with 18 bases between.

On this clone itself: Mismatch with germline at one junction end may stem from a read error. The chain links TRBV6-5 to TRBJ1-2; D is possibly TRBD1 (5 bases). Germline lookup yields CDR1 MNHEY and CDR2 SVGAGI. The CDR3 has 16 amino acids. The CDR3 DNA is TGTGCCAGCAGTTACTCTACGGCAGGGACTTCGTATGGCCACACCTTC. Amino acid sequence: CASSYSTAGTSYGHTF.

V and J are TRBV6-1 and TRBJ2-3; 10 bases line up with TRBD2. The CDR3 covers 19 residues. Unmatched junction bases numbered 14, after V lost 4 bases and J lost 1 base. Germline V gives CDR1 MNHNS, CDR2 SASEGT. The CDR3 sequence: CASSARQGQGLAGTDTQYF. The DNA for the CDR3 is TGTGCCAGCAGTGCCCGACAGGGGCAAGGACTAGCGGGCACAGATACGCAGTATTTT.

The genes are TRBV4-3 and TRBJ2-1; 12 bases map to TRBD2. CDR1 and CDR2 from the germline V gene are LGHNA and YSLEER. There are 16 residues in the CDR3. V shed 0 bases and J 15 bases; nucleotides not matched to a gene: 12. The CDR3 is CASSQDRLTSGSRLFF. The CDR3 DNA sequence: TGCGCCAGCAGCCAAGATCGGTTGACTAGCGGGAGTCGTCTGTTCTTC.

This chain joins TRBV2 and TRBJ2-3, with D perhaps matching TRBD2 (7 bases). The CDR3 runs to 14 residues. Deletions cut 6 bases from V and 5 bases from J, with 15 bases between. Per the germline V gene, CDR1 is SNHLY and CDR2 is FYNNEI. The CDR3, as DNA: TGTGCCAGCAGGGAGGACAGCGGGAAAGATACGCAGTATTTT. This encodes CASREDSGKDTQYF.

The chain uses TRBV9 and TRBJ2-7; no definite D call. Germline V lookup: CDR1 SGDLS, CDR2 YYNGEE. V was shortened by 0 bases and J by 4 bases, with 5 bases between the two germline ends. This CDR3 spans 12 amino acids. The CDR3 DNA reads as TGTGCCAGCAGCGTAGAGGGATACGAGCAGTACTTC. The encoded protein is CASSVEGYEQYF.

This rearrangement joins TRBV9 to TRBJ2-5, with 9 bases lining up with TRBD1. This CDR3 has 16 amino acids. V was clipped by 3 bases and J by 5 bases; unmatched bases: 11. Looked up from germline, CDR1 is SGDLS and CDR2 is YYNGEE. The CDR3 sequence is CASSDQGQGMGETQYF. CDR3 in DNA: TGTGCCAGCAGCGACCAAGGACAGGGGATGGGGGAGACCCAGTACTTC.

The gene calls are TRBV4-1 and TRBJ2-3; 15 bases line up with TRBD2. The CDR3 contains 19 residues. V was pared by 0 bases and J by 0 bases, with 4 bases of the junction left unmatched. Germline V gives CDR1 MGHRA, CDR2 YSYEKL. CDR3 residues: CASSQDRGLAGGSTDTQYF. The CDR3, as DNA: TGCGCCAGCAGCCAAGATCGAGGACTAGCGGGAGGGAGCACAGATACGCAGTATTTT.

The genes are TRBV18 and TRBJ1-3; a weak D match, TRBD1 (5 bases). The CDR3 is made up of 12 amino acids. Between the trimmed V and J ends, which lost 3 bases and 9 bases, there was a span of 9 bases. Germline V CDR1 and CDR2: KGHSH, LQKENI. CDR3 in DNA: TGTGCCAGCTCACCGGGGGAAGGCACCATATATTTT. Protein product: CASSPGEGTIYF.

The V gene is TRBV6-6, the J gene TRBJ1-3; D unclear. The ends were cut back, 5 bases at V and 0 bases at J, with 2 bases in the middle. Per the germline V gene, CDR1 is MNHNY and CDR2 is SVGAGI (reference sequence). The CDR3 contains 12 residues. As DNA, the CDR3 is TGTGCCAGCAGTCCCTCTGGAAACACCATATATTTT. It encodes CASSPSGNTIYF.

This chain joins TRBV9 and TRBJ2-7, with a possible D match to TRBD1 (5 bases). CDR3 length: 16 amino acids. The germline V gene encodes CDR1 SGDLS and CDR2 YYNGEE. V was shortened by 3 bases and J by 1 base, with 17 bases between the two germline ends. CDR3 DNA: TGTGCCAGCAGCGCCTCGGCAGGGTCTGGTTCCTACGAGCAGTACTTC. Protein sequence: CASSASAGSGSYEQYF.

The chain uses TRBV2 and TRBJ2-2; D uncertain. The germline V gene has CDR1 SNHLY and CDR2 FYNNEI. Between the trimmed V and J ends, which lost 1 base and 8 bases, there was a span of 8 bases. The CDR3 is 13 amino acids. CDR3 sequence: CASSEEAWGELFF. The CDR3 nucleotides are TGTGCCAGCAGTGAAGAAGCTTGGGGGGAGCTGTTTTTT.

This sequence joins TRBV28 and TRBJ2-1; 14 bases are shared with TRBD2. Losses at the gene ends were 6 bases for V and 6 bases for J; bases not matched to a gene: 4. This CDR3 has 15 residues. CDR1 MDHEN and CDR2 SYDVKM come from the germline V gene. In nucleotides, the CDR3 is TGTGCCAGCAGCCCGACTAGCGGGAGGGCCAATGAGCAGTTCTTC. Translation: CASSPTSGRANEQFF.

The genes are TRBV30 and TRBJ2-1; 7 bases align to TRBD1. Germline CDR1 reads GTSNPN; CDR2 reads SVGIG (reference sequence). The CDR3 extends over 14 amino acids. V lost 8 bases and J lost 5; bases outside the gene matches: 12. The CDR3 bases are TGTGCCCGCCGCTTCGGACAGGCCAACAATGAGCAGTTCTTC. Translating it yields CARRFGQANNEQFF.

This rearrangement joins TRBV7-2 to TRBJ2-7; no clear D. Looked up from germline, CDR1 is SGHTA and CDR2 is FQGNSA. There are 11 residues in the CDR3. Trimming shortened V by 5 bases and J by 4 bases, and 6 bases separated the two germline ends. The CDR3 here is CASSPKYEQYF. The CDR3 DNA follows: TGTGCCAGCAGCCCGAAGTACGAGCAGTACTTC.